The entry that follows covers one TCR beta chain sequence. Its antigen is unknown. The source of the sample is a study of T cell responses to AZD1222 COVID-19 vaccine. General observations from the study: Seropositive at baseline were only six AZD1222 recipients. Females made up more of the donors, who were largely white British, and clonal diversity may have come out too low. Nearly half of spike-specific TCRs reportedly go after variant regions that carry no mutations.

CDR3 length: 13 residues. The germline V and J ends were trimmed by 7 bases and 6 bases, with 13 bases remaining between them. Pooled samples include second doses given at about 4 or 12 weeks. Profiled with immunoSEQ multiplex PCR; TCRdb holds only in-frame clones, not every one. The sample includes around 170,000 clones, around 90% of them seen just once. The sequences come from peripheral blood, collected 28 days after the second AZD1222 dose. The chain recombines TRBV12-3 or TRBV12-4 with TRBJ2-1; maybe TRBD2 (6 bases). The sequence was collected from an adult who received the AZD1222 COVID-19 vaccine. In DNA, the CDR3 is TGTGCCAGCATGGGGGGAGTTCGCAATGAGCAGTTCTTC. Encoded protein: CASMGGVRNEQFF.